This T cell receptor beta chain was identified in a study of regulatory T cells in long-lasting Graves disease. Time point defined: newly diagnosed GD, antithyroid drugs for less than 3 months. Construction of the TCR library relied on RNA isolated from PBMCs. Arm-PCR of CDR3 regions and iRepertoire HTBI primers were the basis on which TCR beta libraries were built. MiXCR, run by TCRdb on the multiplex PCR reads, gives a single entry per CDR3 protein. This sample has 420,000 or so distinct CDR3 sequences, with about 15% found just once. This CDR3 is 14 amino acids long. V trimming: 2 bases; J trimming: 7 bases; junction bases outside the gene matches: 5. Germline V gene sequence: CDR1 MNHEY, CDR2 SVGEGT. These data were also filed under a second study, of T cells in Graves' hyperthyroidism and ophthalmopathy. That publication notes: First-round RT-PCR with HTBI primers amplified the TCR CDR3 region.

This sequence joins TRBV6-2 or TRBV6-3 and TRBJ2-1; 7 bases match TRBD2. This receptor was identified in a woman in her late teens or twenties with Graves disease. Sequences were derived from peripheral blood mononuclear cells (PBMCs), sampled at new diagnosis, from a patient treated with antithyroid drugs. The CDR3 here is CASSYGGRVNEQFF. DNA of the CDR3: TGTGCCAGCAGTTACGGAGGGAGGGTTAATGAGCAGTTCTTC.